Each of the 26 T cell receptor beta chains below was sequenced from the same sample in a study of blood T cell repertoires in COVID-19. TCRdb's table, derived via immunoSEQ multiplex PCR, lists solely in-frame clones and lacks some. The table lists some 200,000 clones, 80% of them singletons. Sequenced: PBMCs or T cells enriched from blood (not recorded which). The receptors were sampled from a woman aged 40 to 50 with acute COVID-19.

The rearrangement joins TRBV27 to TRBJ1-1; D is possibly TRBD1 (6 bases). V lost 5 bases to trimming and J lost 3 bases, with 13 bases between them. The CDR3 totals 14 residues. Per the germline V gene, CDR1 is MNHEY and CDR2 is SMNVEV (reference sequence). The CDR3: CASSKDRADTEAFF. As DNA, the CDR3 is TGTGCCAGCAGTAAGGACAGAGCCGACACTGAAGCTTTCTTT.

The gene calls are TRBV30 and TRBJ2-7; weak D call: TRBD1 (6 bases). The CDR3 consists of 12 residues. The V gene lost 6 bases and the J gene lost 4 bases, with 13 bases spanning the gap. Germline CDR1 reads GTSNPN; CDR2 reads SVGIG (reference sequence). CDR3 region: CACSDRAYEQYF. CDR3 nucleotides: TGTGCCTGCTCGGACAGAGCATACGAGCAGTACTTC.

V is TRBV7-3 and J is TRBJ2-5; 12 nucleotides align to TRBD2. The ends lost 5 bases at V and 5 bases at J; junction bases unmatched: 6. The CDR3 covers 15 residues. Germline V CDR1 and CDR2: SGHTA, FQGTGA. The chain's CDR3 is CASSRGLAGSETQYF. The CDR3 DNA reads as TGTGCCAGCAGCCGTGGACTAGCGGGGTCGGAGACCCAGTACTTC.

The V call is TRBV14, the J call TRBJ2-2; D is uncertain. The V gene's germline CDR1 is SGHDN and CDR2 FVKESK. The CDR3 has 15 residues. Trimming cost V 1 base and J 4 bases, with 10 bases left between them. CDR3 DNA sequence: TGTGCCAGCAGCCAAGTTCATGGGCCCACCGGGGAGCTGTTTTTT. The encoded protein is CASSQVHGPTGELFF.

A few counts support this clone. The chain links TRBV7-3 to TRBJ1-3; maybe TRBD1 (5 bases). Trimming took 2 bases from V and 3 from J, leaving 8 bases between them. The germline CDR1 and CDR2 sequences are SGHTA and FQGTGA. This CDR3 has 14 amino acids. The CDR3 here is CASSLQGDGNTIYF. The CDR3, as DNA: TGTGCCAGCAGCTTACAGGGTGATGGAAACACCATATATTTT.

This clone appeared a few times. This rearrangement joins TRBV5-6 to TRBJ1-5; possible D gene TRBD1, 6 bases. Trimming removed 4 bases from V and 7 bases from J, with 15 bases in between. The CDR3 sequence is 14 residues long. The germline V gene has CDR1 SGHDT and CDR2 YYEEEE. Here the CDR3 DNA reads TGTGCCAGCAGCGTGTTACAGGGTGTCCAGCCCCAGCATTTT. The encoded protein is CASSVLQGVQPQHF.

This chain uses TRBV19 with TRBJ1-5; TRBD1 is a possible D gene (5 bases). Germline lookup yields CDR1 LNHDA and CDR2 SQIVND (reference sequence). V was pared by 7 bases and J by 3 bases, with 13 bases between. This CDR3 comprises 14 residues. DNA of the CDR3: TGTGCCAGTAAAGGCCCAGGGATCAATCAGCCCCAGCATTTT. It encodes CASKGPGINQPQHF.

There are a few counts of this clone. This chain connects TRBV5-1 to TRBJ1-2; the D is unclear. Germline lookup yields CDR1 SGHRS and CDR2 YFSETQ. The CDR3 is made up of 13 amino acids. V was pared by 1 base and J by 8 bases, with 12 bases between. CDR3 coding DNA: TGCGCCAGCAGCTTGTCCAAGACACGGGGCTACACCTTC. This codes for CASSLSKTRGYTF.

This clone was found once. The chain combines TRBV6-2 or TRBV6-3 with TRBJ1-5, with 10 bases that match TRBD1. The CDR3 runs to 15 residues. V was pared by 4 bases and J by 3 bases, with 3 bases of the junction left unmatched. CDR1 MNHEY and CDR2 SVGEGT come from the germline V gene. CDR3 nucleotides: TGTGCCAGCAGTTCCGGGACAGGGGACAATCAGCCCCAGCATTTT. Its translation is CASSSGTGDNQPQHF.

The chain carries TRBV28 and TRBJ1-3, with D uncertain. Germline CDR1 is MDHEN and CDR2 is SYDVKM. The CDR3 runs to 17 residues. The V and J ends lost 3 bases and 0 bases respectively, with 15 bases between them. The CDR3 here is CASSLFPKEDSGNTIYF. The CDR3 nucleotides read TGTGCCAGCAGTTTGTTTCCAAAGGAGGACTCTGGAAACACCATATATTTT.

This sequence joins TRBV11-2 and TRBJ2-7; D perhaps matches TRBD2 (5 bases). Trimming took 1 base from V and 6 from J, leaving 13 bases between them. Germline CDR1 is SGHAT and CDR2 is FQNNGV. This CDR3 contains 14 residues. As DNA, the CDR3 is TGTGCCAGCAGCTTAGTAGGGCTAGCCCTCGAGCAGTACTTC. It encodes CASSLVGLALEQYF.

V and J are TRBV5-1 and TRBJ2-2, with TRBD1 as a possible D gene (7 bases). V lost 3 bases and J 4 bases, leaving 16 bases between the germline ends. CDR3 length: 16 amino acids. Germline V CDR1 and CDR2: SGHRS, YFSETQ. CDR3 residues: CASSYPAGQPTGELFF. CDR3 bases: TGCGCCAGCAGCTACCCCGCGGGACAGCCCACCGGGGAGCTGTTTTTT.

This chain connects TRBV24-1 to TRBJ2-2, with unresolved D. Between the trimmed V and J ends, which lost 6 bases and 7 bases, there was a span of 8 bases. Germline CDR1 and CDR2: KGHDR and SFDVKD. This CDR3 is 12 amino acids long. The CDR3, as DNA: TGTGCCACCAGTCAGACACTCGGGGAGCTGTTTTTT. Amino acid sequence: CATSQTLGELFF.

The chain combines TRBV7-9 with TRBJ1-6; maybe TRBD1 (5 bases). V lost 3 bases to trimming and J lost 5 bases, with 8 bases between them. The CDR3 is 14 amino acids. Germline assignment: CDR1 SEHNR and CDR2 FQNEAQ (reference sequence). CDR3 nucleotides: TGTGCCAGCAGCTTGACAGCAGATAATTCACCCCTCCACTTT. It encodes CASSLTADNSPLHF.

V is TRBV10-3 and J is TRBJ1-1, with TRBD1 identical over 8 bases. The CDR3 length is 14 residues. The junction had 4 bases not matched to a gene; V was cut back by 4 bases and J by 3 bases. Germline V gene lookup returns CDR1 ENHRY and CDR2 SYGVKD. The CDR3 sequence is CAISGQGRDTEAFF. Written as DNA, the CDR3 is TGTGCCATCAGTGGACAGGGGCGGGACACTGAAGCTTTCTTT.

CDR3 sequence (DNA): TGTGCCAGCTCAACGAACAGGGGGGGCGAAAAACTGTTTTTT. Protein product: CASSTNRGGEKLFF. V usage is TRBV18 and J usage is TRBJ1-4, with 8 bases identical to TRBD1. This CDR3 is built from 14 residues. With 5 bases clipped from V and 8 bases from J, the junction kept 7 bases outside the gene matches. Germline V gives CDR1 KGHSH, CDR2 LQKENI.

CDR3 in DNA: TGCAGCGCACACCAGAACACTGAAGCTTTCTTT. Residues: CSAHQNTEAFF. The chain joins TRBV20-1 to TRBJ1-1; D is ambiguous. Germline V lookup: CDR1 DFQATT, CDR2 SNEGSKA (reference sequence). The CDR3 extends over 11 amino acids.

The chain has TRBV7-8 and TRBJ2-7; tentative D call: TRBD2 (6 bases). Germline lookup yields CDR1 SGHVS and CDR2 FQNEAQ. The CDR3 spans 16 residues. Trimming pared 1 base from V and 3 bases from J, leaving 16 bases between. As DNA, the CDR3 is TGTGCCAGCAGCTTAGAACCCCAGGGAGGTCACTACGAGCAGTACTTC. Its translation: CASSLEPQGGHYEQYF.

The gene calls are TRBV28 and TRBJ2-3, with D unresolved. V was clipped by 2 bases and J by 0 bases, with 3 bases between them. The CDR3 length is 13 residues. Germline lookup yields CDR1 MDHEN and CDR2 SYDVKM. In DNA form, the CDR3 reads TGTGCCAGCAGTTTACCAAGCACAGATACGCAGTATTTT. This encodes CASSLPSTDTQYF.

The CDR3 bases are TGTGCCAGCAGCCTAGACGGTCGCGCCTACAATGAGCAGTTCTTC. Translation: CASSLDGRAYNEQFF. V is TRBV7-3 and J is TRBJ2-1; D unresolved. Germline V gives CDR1 SGHTA, CDR2 FQGTGA. The CDR3 is 15 residues long. Trimming shortened V by 5 bases and J by 2 bases, and 13 bases separated the two germline ends.

The chain joins TRBV10-3 to TRBJ1-5; TRBD1 might be the D (5 bases). Trimming took off 3 bases at V and 9 bases at J, with 18 bases between the two ends. Germline V CDR1 and CDR2: ENHRY, SYGVKD. The CDR3 runs 15 residues. The CDR3 protein is CAISDSPQPGLPQHF. The DNA of the CDR3 is TGTGCCATCAGTGATAGCCCACAGCCAGGGCTGCCCCAGCATTTT.

The chain has TRBV2 and TRBJ2-7, with 8 bases aligning to TRBD1. CDR1 and CDR2 (germline): SNHLY, FYNNEI. Unmatched junction bases numbered 6, after V lost 4 bases and J lost 4 bases. The CDR3 is made up of 14 amino acids. The DNA for the CDR3 is TGTGCCAGCAGTGGTCCTGGACAGGGTTACGAGCAGTACTTC. Its translation: CASSGPGQGYEQYF. The entire variable domain, with the rest obtained from reference TRBV2 and TRBJ2-7, is as follows: EPEVTQTPSHQVTQMGQEVILRCVPISNHLYFYWYRQILGQKVEFLVSFYNNEISEKSEIFDDQFSVERPDGSNFTLKIRSTKLEDSAMYFCASSGPGQGYEQYFGPGTRLTVT.

The V call is TRBV28, the J call TRBJ1-2; tentative D call: TRBD1 (5 bases). V lost 3 bases and J lost 3, with 17 bases in between. Germline lookup yields CDR1 MDHEN and CDR2 SYDVKM. The CDR3 has 16 residues. The CDR3 coding sequence is TGTGCCAGCAGTTTCACCGCGTGGGGCGGTGACTATGGCTACACCTTC. Its protein product is CASSFTAWGGDYGYTF.

A note on this clone: The sample carries other DNA sequences with the same CDR3. This chain uses TRBV9 with TRBJ2-2, with D possibly matching TRBD1 (5 bases). V lost 2 bases, J lost 3 bases, and 8 bases lay in between. In germline, CDR1 is SGDLS, CDR2 YYNGEE. The CDR3 spans 14 residues. The CDR3 DNA reads as TGTGCCAGCAGCGTCGGCAGGGACACCGGGGAGCTGTTTTTT. Its translation is CASSVGRDTGELFF.

The chain is built from TRBV7-2 and TRBJ2-2, with TRBD2 matching over 11 bases. This CDR3 spans 17 amino acids. Trimming cost V 6 bases and J 4 bases; bases outside gene matches: 10. Germline values: CDR1 SGHTA, CDR2 FQGNSA. The CDR3 region is CASSYSGRARGTGELFF. The CDR3 DNA reads as TGTGCCAGCAGTTATAGCGGGAGGGCCCGGGGCACCGGGGAGCTGTTTTTT. Looking up the rest from reference TRBV7-2 and TRBJ2-2 gives the full variable domain: GAGVSQSPSNKVTEKGKDVELRCDPISGHTALYWYRQSLGQGLEFLIYFQGNSAPDKSGLPSDRFSAERTGGSVSTLTIQRTQQEDSAVYLCASSYSGRARGTGELFFGEGSRLTVL.

The V call is TRBV5-1, the J call TRBJ1-2; 11 bases map to TRBD1. Looked up from germline, CDR1 is SGHRS and CDR2 is YFSETQ. Trimming took 4 bases from V and 7 from J; bases not matched to a gene: 9. The CDR3 length is 15 residues. CDR3 in amino acids: CASSRTGGLGSGYTF. Here the CDR3 DNA reads TGCGCCAGCAGCCGGACAGGGGGCTTGGGAAGTGGCTACACCTTC.